The 26 T cell receptor beta chains presented below share a single source sample, sequenced in a study of cytomegalovirus exposure and HLA in healthy donors. The PCR contained 60 Vbeta and 13 Jbeta primers. The protocol was immunoSEQ multiplex PCR, while the TCRdb copy is restricted to in-frame clones and leaves out a portion. Of 190,000 or so clones detected, 79% appear once; the ten largest clones hold under 2%. Sequenced material: PBMCs. These TCRs come from a girl between 5 and 17 years old in good health and CMV-seropositive.

This chain links TRBV5-6 with TRBJ1-3, with D unclear. Germline V gives CDR1 SGHDT, CDR2 YYEEEE. The length of the CDR3 is 14 residues. The V and J ends lost 0 bases and 4 bases respectively, with 8 bases between them. CDR3 nucleotide sequence: TGTGCCAGCAGCTTGGTACAAAAAGGAAACACCATATATTTT. Residues: CASSLVQKGNTIYF.

V is TRBV29-1 and J is TRBJ1-2; TRBD1 aligns across 8 bases. Per the germline V gene, CDR1 is SQVTM and CDR2 is ANQGSEA. The CDR3 length is 12 residues. The V gene end was trimmed by 7 bases and the J gene end by 7 bases; junction bases not matched to a gene: 8. The CDR3 DNA is TGCAGCGCCCCCCAGGGGGCCGCTGGCTACACCTTC. This sequence encodes CSAPQGAAGYTF.

This clone was seen more than once but under ten times. This chain links TRBV19 with TRBJ1-5, with D possibly TRBD1 on 6 matching bases. With 4 bases removed from V and 0 bases from J, the gap between germline ends came to 10 bases. The CDR3 has 15 amino acids. The germline V gene encodes CDR1 LNHDA and CDR2 SQIVND (reference sequence). This CDR3 is CASSTTGNSNQPQHF. The CDR3 DNA reads as TGTGCCAGTAGTACCACAGGGAATAGCAATCAGCCCCAGCATTTT.

This sequence joins TRBV7-2 and TRBJ2-7; D call uncertain. This CDR3 is built from 13 residues. Germline loops: CDR1 SGHTA, CDR2 FQGNSA. V was clipped by 5 bases and J by 7 bases, with 15 bases between them. Here the CDR3 DNA reads TGTGCCAGCAGCCTTCGTGGCCCGCGGGAGCAGTACTTC. As protein: CASSLRGPREQYF.

This chain links TRBV5-1 with TRBJ1-4; tentatively, D is TRBD1 (5 bases). This CDR3 has 16 amino acids. The ends were cut back, 4 bases at V and 0 bases at J, with 13 bases in the middle. In germline, CDR1 is SGHRS, CDR2 YFSETQ. The CDR3 bases are TGCGCCAGCAGCCCGGACACTTTTGCAACTAATGAAAAACTGTTTTTT. Protein sequence: CASSPDTFATNEKLFF.

The CDR3 DNA is TGTGCCAGCAGCATATCCACAGATACGCAGTATTTT. Protein sequence: CASSISTDTQYF. V and J are TRBV7-6 and TRBJ2-3; no reliable D call. Germline lookup yields CDR1 SGHVS and CDR2 FNYEAQ. CDR3 length: 12 residues. Trimming shortened V by 5 bases and J by 2 bases, and 5 bases separated the two germline ends. Full variable domain (outside the CDR3, taken from reference TRBV7-6 and TRBJ2-3): GAGVSQSPRYKVTKRGQDVALRCDPISGHVSLYWYRQALGQGPEFLTYFNYEAQQDKSGLPNDRFSAERPEGSISTLTIQRTEQRDSAMYRCASSISTDTQYFGPGTRLTVL.

The chain has TRBV29-1 and TRBJ2-7, with TRBD1 identical over 8 bases. The germline CDR1 and CDR2 sequences are SQVTM and ANQGSEA. With 7 bases clipped from V and 0 bases from J, the junction kept 5 bases outside the gene matches. This CDR3 contains 13 residues. CDR3 sequence (DNA): TGCAGCGGCCGGGACAGGAGCTCCTACGAGCAGTACTTC. This gives the protein CSGRDRSSYEQYF.

The chain employs TRBV29-1 and TRBJ2-7; 9 bases align to TRBD2. The CDR3 runs 14 residues. The V gene's germline CDR1 is SQVTM and CDR2 ANQGSEA. After removal of 5 bases from V and 1 base from J, the junction contained 6 bases not matched to a gene. The CDR3 region has the DNA TGCAGCGTTTCCTTAAGCGGGGGGTCCTACGAGCAGTACTTC. Translating it yields CSVSLSGGSYEQYF.

The V gene is TRBV30, the J gene TRBJ2-7, with 13 positions matching TRBD2. From germline, CDR1 is GTSNPN and CDR2 SVGIG (reference sequence). CDR3 length: 17 residues. The J segment lost 0 bases and the V segment lost 1 base, leaving 6 bases of the junction unmatched. CDR3 protein: CAWSAGLAGLGSYEQYF. As DNA, the CDR3 is TGTGCCTGGAGTGCGGGACTAGCGGGGCTCGGCTCCTACGAGCAGTACTTC.

This chain connects TRBV5-6 to TRBJ1-2; D perhaps matches TRBD1 (5 bases). CDR1 SGHDT and CDR2 YYEEEE come from the germline V gene. V gave up 4 bases and J gave up 0 bases, with 13 bases separating them. The CDR3 totals 15 residues. The CDR3 DNA reads TGTGCCAGCAGCCCACCGGGGGGAACTAACTATGGCTACACCTTC. The encoded protein is CASSPPGGTNYGYTF.

The rearrangement uses TRBV19 and TRBJ1-2; 10 bases are a match to TRBD1. Germline V gene data show CDR1 as LNHDA and CDR2 as SQIVND (reference sequence). J was trimmed by 4 bases and V by 5 bases; bases with no gene match: 13. This CDR3 is 17 amino acids long. For the CDR3, the DNA is TGTGCCAGTAGTGGGACCAGGACAGGGGGGCATGGCTATGGCTACACCTTC. It codes for CASSGTRTGGHGYGYTF.

This chain connects TRBV14 to TRBJ1-1; no firm D call. The V gene lost 5 bases and the J gene lost 1 base, with 11 bases spanning the gap. There are 14 residues in the CDR3. Germline V gene data show CDR1 as SGHDN and CDR2 as FVKESK. CDR3 amino acids: CASSERWQNTEAFF. The CDR3 DNA is TGTGCCAGCAGCGAGAGGTGGCAGAACACTGAAGCTTTCTTT.

On this clone itself: The same CDR3 also results from other DNA sequences found in this sample. The rearrangement links TRBV4-3 to TRBJ2-5; tentative D call: TRBD2 (5 bases). CDR1 is LGHNA, CDR2 YSLEER, per germline. Trimming pared 0 bases from V and 5 bases from J, leaving 7 bases between. There are 13 residues in the CDR3. The CDR3 is CASSQDRGETQYF. The CDR3, as DNA: TGCGCCAGCAGCCAAGACCGGGGTGAGACCCAGTACTTC.

The chain joins TRBV19 to TRBJ2-7; the D gene is possibly TRBD1 (7 bases). The V gene lost 5 bases and the J gene lost 6 bases, with 14 bases spanning the gap. The V gene's germline CDR1 is LNHDA and CDR2 SQIVND (reference sequence). The CDR3 sequence is 13 residues long. CDR3 sequence: CASSATGEAEQYF. In DNA form, the CDR3 reads TGTGCCAGTAGTGCTACAGGGGAGGCCGAGCAGTACTTC.

The J gene is TRBJ2-5, the V gene TRBV4-3; D is possibly TRBD2 (5 bases). Germline loops: CDR1 LGHNA, CDR2 YSLEER. V lost 0 bases, J lost 0 bases, and 11 bases lay in between. This CDR3 is built from 16 residues. As DNA, the CDR3 is TGCGCCAGCAGCCAAGAGGTCCCGGGGTACCAAGAGACCCAGTACTTC. Its protein product is CASSQEVPGYQETQYF.

This chain uses TRBV6-5 with TRBJ2-7; perhaps TRBD1 as D (6 bases). V lost 6 bases to trimming and J lost 6 bases, with 21 bases between them. Germline V gene lookup returns CDR1 MNHEY and CDR2 SVGAGI. This CDR3 contains 15 residues. The CDR3 bases are TGTGCCAGCAGACAAACCGGGACAATTCTACGCGAGCAGTACTTC. Translated, it gives CASRQTGTILREQYF.

V gene TRBV6-6 combines with J gene TRBJ2-7; 8 bases are a match to TRBD2. This CDR3 region has 14 residues. Germline V CDR1 and CDR2: MNHNY, SVGAGI (reference sequence). V shed 1 base, J shed 4 bases, and the junction held 3 bases outside the gene matches. The CDR3 DNA follows: TGTGCCAGCAGTTACTGGCGGGGGGAGTACGAGCAGTACTTC. Its protein product is CASSYWRGEYEQYF.

The chain carries TRBV7-7 and TRBJ2-5; D perhaps matches TRBD2 (6 bases). The CDR3 is 15 amino acids. The V gene lost 5 bases and the J gene lost 5 bases, with 18 bases spanning the gap. Germline assignment: CDR1 SSHAT and CDR2 FNYEAQ (reference sequence). The CDR3 reads CASSPLGGAGETQYF. The DNA for the CDR3 is TGTGCCAGCAGCCCCTTGGGCGGGGCAGGGGAGACCCAGTACTTC.

The rearrangement links TRBV10-2 to TRBJ1-2; 7 bases are a match to TRBD1. The CDR3 has 13 amino acids. The trim removed 6 bases at V and 3 bases at J, leaving 4 bases unmatched. Germline CDR1 reads WSHSY; CDR2 reads SAAADI. CDR3 protein: CASRPGGDYGYTF. The CDR3 region has the DNA TGCGCCAGCAGACCAGGGGGTGACTATGGCTACACCTTC.

The genes are TRBV9 and TRBJ1-6, with 8 bases identical to TRBD1. This CDR3 is built from 12 residues. CDR1 is SGDLS and CDR2 is YYNGEE in the germline V gene. Trimming removed 6 bases from V and 8 bases from J; junction bases left unmatched: 1. The CDR3 region has the DNA TGTGCCAGCAAGGACAGGGATTCACCCCTCCACTTT. As protein: CASKDRDSPLHF.

The V gene is TRBV15, the J gene TRBJ2-7; 10 bases are shared with TRBD1. J gave up 2 bases and V 4 bases, and 8 bases lay outside the gene matches. CDR1 and CDR2 (germline): LNHNV, YYDKDF (reference sequence). CDR3 length: 16 amino acids. For the CDR3, the DNA is TGTGCCACCAGCAAAGACCCGGGACAGGGGCCCTACGAGCAGTACTTC. Its translation is CATSKDPGQGPYEQYF.

The rearrangement links TRBV27 to TRBJ2-3; 15 nucleotides align to TRBD2. The CDR3 has 17 residues. The germline V gene encodes CDR1 MNHEY and CDR2 SMNVEV (reference sequence). Unmatched junction bases numbered 8, after V lost 7 bases and J lost 3 bases. The CDR3 nucleotides are TGTGCCAGCAACCAGGGACTAGCGGGGGGTTCGACAGATACGCAGTATTTT. Its protein is CASNQGLAGGSTDTQYF.

This clone was picked up one time. This sequence joins TRBV10-2 and TRBJ2-7, with unresolved D. Germline V gene sequence: CDR1 WSHSY, CDR2 SAAADI. The length of the CDR3 is 13 residues. V lost 6 bases, J lost 2 bases, and 11 bases lay in between. In DNA, the CDR3 is TGCGCCAGCAGCCCCCCGTTAACCTACGAGCAGTACTTC. This translates into CASSPPLTYEQYF.

The chain recombines TRBV6-1 with TRBJ2-5; 11 bases agree with TRBD2. Germline V lookup: CDR1 MNHNS, CDR2 SASEGT. Trimming removed 10 bases from V and 4 bases from J; junction bases left unmatched: 8. The CDR3 spans 14 residues. CDR3 in DNA: TGTGCCACCACCCAACTAGCGGGGGTAGAGACCCAGTACTTC. Protein sequence: CATTQLAGVETQYF.

The V call is TRBV5-6, the J call TRBJ1-3, with TRBD1 as a possible D gene (6 bases). Trimming cost V 0 bases and J 13 bases, with 26 bases left between them. This CDR3 contains 17 residues. The germline gives CDR1 SGHDT, CDR2 YYEEEE. CDR3 amino acids: CASSLDRTATAIDGIYF. The DNA of the CDR3 is TGTGCCAGCAGCTTGGACCGGACAGCCACCGCAATTGATGGAATATATTTT.

This chain links TRBV7-9 with TRBJ2-3; 11 bases are a match to TRBD1. Germline CDR1 SEHNR, CDR2 FQNEAQ (reference sequence). The CDR3 extends over 16 amino acids. The V and J ends lost 3 bases and 4 bases, in that order; junction bases with no gene match: 6. The CDR3 loop reads CASSFGQGAGADTQYF. The CDR3 region has the DNA TGTGCCAGCAGCTTCGGACAGGGGGCAGGGGCAGATACGCAGTATTTT.